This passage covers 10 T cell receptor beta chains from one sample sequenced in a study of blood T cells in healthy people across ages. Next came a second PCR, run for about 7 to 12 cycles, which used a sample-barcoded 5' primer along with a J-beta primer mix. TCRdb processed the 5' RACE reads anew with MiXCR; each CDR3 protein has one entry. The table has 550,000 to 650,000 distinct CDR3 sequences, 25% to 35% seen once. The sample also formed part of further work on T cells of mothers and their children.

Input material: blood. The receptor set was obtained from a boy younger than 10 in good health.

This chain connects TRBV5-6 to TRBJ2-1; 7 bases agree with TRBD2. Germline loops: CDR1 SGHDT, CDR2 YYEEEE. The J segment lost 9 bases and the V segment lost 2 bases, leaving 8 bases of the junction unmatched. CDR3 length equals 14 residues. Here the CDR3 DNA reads TGTGCCAGCAGCTTTAGTCTAGCGGCATTTGAGCAGTTCTTC. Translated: CASSFSLAAFEQFF.

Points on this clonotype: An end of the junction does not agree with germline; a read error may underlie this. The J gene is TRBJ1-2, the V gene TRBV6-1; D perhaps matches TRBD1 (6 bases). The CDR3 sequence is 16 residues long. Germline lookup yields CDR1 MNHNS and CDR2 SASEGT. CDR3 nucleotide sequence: TGTACCAGCAGTCCCTCAGACAGGTCATCTAACTATGGCTACACCTTC. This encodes CTSSPSDRSSNYGYTF.

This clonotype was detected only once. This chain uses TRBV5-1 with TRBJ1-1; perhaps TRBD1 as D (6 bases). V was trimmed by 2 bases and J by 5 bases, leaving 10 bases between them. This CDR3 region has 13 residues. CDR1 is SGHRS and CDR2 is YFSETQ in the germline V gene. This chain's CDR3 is CASSFNRETEAFF. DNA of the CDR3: TGCGCCAGCAGCTTTAACAGGGAGACTGAAGCTTTCTTT.

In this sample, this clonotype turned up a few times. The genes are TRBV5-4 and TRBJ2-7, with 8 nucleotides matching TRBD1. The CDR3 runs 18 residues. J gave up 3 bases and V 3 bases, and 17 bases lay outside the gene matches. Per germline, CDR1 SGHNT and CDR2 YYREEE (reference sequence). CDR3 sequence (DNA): TGTGCCAGCAGCTCACAAGGACAGGGTGGACTGATGCTCTACGAGCAGTACTTC. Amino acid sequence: CASSSQGQGGLMLYEQYF.

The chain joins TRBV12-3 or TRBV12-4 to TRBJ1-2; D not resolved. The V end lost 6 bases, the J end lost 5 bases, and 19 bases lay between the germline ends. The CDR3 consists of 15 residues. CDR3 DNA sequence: TGTGCCAGCAGCCGCGCAGACACACGTCGGTATGGCTACACCTTC. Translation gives CASSRADTRRYGYTF.

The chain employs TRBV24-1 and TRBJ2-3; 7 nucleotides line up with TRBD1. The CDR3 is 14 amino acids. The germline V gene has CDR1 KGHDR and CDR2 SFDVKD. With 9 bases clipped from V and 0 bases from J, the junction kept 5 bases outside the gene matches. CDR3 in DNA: TGTGCCACCCAGGGGACAGCTAGCACAGATACGCAGTATTTT. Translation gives CATQGTASTDTQYF.

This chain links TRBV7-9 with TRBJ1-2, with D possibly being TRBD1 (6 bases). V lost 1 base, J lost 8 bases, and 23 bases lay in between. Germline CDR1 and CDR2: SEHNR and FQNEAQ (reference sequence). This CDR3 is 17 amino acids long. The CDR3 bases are TGTGCCAGCAGCTTAGTTGGGCCGGCCCCTGACAGGCGCGGCTACACCTTC. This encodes CASSLVGPAPDRRGYTF.

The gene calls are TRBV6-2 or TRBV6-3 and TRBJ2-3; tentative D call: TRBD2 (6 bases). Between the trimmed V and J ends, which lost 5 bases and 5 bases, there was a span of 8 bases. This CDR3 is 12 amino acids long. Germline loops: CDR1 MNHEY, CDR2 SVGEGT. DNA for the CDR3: TGTGCCAGCAGTCGCGGGGAAGATACGCAGTATTTT. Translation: CASSRGEDTQYF.

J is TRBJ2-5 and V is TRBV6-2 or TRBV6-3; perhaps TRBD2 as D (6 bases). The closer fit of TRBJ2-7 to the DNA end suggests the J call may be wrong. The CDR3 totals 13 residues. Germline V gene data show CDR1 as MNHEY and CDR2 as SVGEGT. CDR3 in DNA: TGTGCCAGCAGTGGGGGGTTCACCTACGAGCAGTACTTC. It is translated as CASSGGFTYEQYF.

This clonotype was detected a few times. The CDR3 nucleotides are TGTGCCAGCAGCTTAGAGACAGCCTACTATGGCTACACCTTC. This sequence encodes CASSLETAYYGYTF. The chain has TRBV7-2 and TRBJ1-2, with D perhaps TRBD1 (5 bases). CDR1 SGHTA and CDR2 FQGNSA come from the germline V gene. This CDR3 is 14 amino acids long. The V end was cut by 1 base, the J end by 3 bases, with 9 bases between. The full variable domain, its missing parts supplied by reference TRBV7-2 and TRBJ1-2, is GAGVSQSPSNKVTEKGKDVELRCDPISGHTALYWYRQSLGQGLEFLIYFQGNSAPDKSGLPSDRFSAERTGGSVSTLTIQRTQQEDSAVYLCASSLETAYYGYTFGSGTRLTVV.